This T cell receptor beta chain comes out of a study of control samples from healthy donors and cancer patients. TCRdb keeps only in-frame clones here, not all; method: immunoSEQ multiplex PCR. The data show some 18,000 clones, under 90% seen once. The source material was PBMCs. This TCR was recovered from a woman aged 70-85 years with lung cancer.

The CDR3 sequence is CASSLAGVSEQFF. The CDR3 coding sequence is TGTGCCAGCAGCCTAGCGGGAGTGAGTGAGCAGTTCTTC. This sequence joins TRBV6-5 and TRBJ2-1; TRBD2 matches at 10 bases. Germline CDR1 is MNHEY and CDR2 is SVGAGI. CDR3 size: 13 residues. Unmatched junction bases numbered 5, after V lost 6 bases and J lost 9 bases.